These 28 T cell receptor beta chains share one sample of origin, sequenced in a study of T cell changes during pregnancy in multiple sclerosis. Using immunoSEQ multiplex PCR, the repertoire was profiled, and TCRdb retains in-frame clones only, with some absent. The sample yields over 55,000 clones, roughly 93% seen once. The sequences come from peripheral blood, collected after pregnancy. The receptors here all came from a female donor with multiple sclerosis, enrolled in a pregnancy study.

This clone was recorded once. This chain joins TRBV18 and TRBJ2-3, with D perhaps matching TRBD1 (5 bases). The CDR3 totals 14 residues. V was cut by 2 bases and J by 0 bases, with 6 bases left in between. Per germline, CDR1 KGHSH and CDR2 LQKENI. The CDR3 loop is CASSPGASTDTQYF. The CDR3 nucleotides are TGTGCCAGCTCACCAGGGGCTAGCACAGATACGCAGTATTTT.

The chain carries TRBV29-1 and TRBJ1-2; possible D gene TRBD1, 5 bases. The CDR3 is 11 amino acids. V shed 7 bases and J shed 7 bases, with 13 bases lying between them. Looked up from germline, CDR1 is SQVTM and CDR2 is ANQGSEA. CDR3 region: CSAGAPGGYTF. The CDR3 DNA reads TGCAGCGCTGGGGCGCCGGGTGGCTACACCTTC.

This rearrangement joins TRBV2 to TRBJ2-7; 9 bases align to TRBD1. This CDR3 is built from 13 residues. CDR1 and CDR2 from the germline V gene are SNHLY and FYNNEI. Trimming removed 5 bases from V and 7 bases from J; junction bases left unmatched: 6. CDR3 in DNA: TGTGCCAGCAGTCGGGACAGGGTGAGTGAGCAGTACTTC. It encodes CASSRDRVSEQYF.

This clone was picked up a small number of times. The chain employs TRBV10-3 and TRBJ2-7; 9 bases match TRBD2. The ends lost 6 bases at V and 7 bases at J; junction bases unmatched: 7. The CDR3 has 13 residues. Looked up from germline, CDR1 is ENHRY and CDR2 is SYGVKD. CDR3: CAIRVAGEAEQYF. The DNA for the CDR3 is TGTGCCATCAGGGTAGCGGGAGAGGCAGAGCAGTACTTC.

The chain recombines TRBV19 with TRBJ1-1; possible D gene TRBD1, 6 bases. V lost 0 bases and J lost 6, with 14 bases in between. The germline V gene has CDR1 LNHDA and CDR2 SQIVND (reference sequence). This CDR3 spans 15 amino acids. This chain's CDR3 is CASSIETGRLAEAFF. As DNA, the CDR3 is TGTGCCAGTAGTATAGAAACAGGGAGATTGGCTGAAGCTTTCTTT.

The V call is TRBV6-1, the J call TRBJ2-2; TRBD1 matches at 7 bases. The CDR3 consists of 15 residues. Germline values: CDR1 MNHNS, CDR2 SASEGT. After removal of 8 bases from V and 0 bases from J, the junction contained 6 bases not matched to a gene. CDR3 in amino acids: CASLKGAANTGELFF. CDR3 DNA: TGTGCCAGCTTGAAGGGGGCTGCGAACACCGGGGAGCTGTTTTTT.

The J gene is TRBJ2-7, the V gene TRBV28; TRBD1 matches at 9 bases. The CDR3 consists of 13 residues. Germline CDR1 and CDR2: MDHEN and SYDVKM. V lost 3 bases to trimming and J lost 4 bases; unmatched junction nucleotides: 1. The CDR3 sequence is CASSLTGGYEQYF. As DNA, the CDR3 is TGTGCCAGCAGTTTGACAGGGGGTTACGAGCAGTACTTC.

The chain combines TRBV7-6 with TRBJ2-3, with 7 bases lining up with TRBD2. The junction had 3 bases not matched to a gene; V was cut back by 8 bases and J by 1 base. The CDR3 loop spans 13 amino acids. The V gene's germline CDR1 is SGHVS and CDR2 FNYEAQ. The CDR3 region is CASGGGGTDTQYF. CDR3 nucleotides: TGTGCCAGCGGGGGAGGGGGCACAGATACGCAGTATTTT.

CDR3 protein: CASSLQGVLYEQYF. CDR3 bases: TGTGCCAGCAGTTTACAGGGGGTTCTCTACGAGCAGTACTTC. The chain joins TRBV28 to TRBJ2-7; 7 bases map to TRBD1. The V segment lost 2 bases and the J segment 3 bases; nucleotides outside the gene matches: 4. Germline values: CDR1 MDHEN, CDR2 SYDVKM. The CDR3 runs 14 residues.

The DNA of the CDR3 is TGTGCCACAAAAGGGACAGCCACCGGGCAGCCCCAGCATTTT. Protein product: CATKGTATGQPQHF. The chain couples TRBV10-3 to TRBJ1-5, with 7 bases fitting TRBD1. The CDR3 runs to 14 residues. Germline CDR1 reads ENHRY; CDR2 reads SYGVKD. Unmatched junction bases numbered 13, after V lost 10 bases and J lost 7 bases.

The chain recombines TRBV25-1 with TRBJ1-5; possible D gene TRBD1, 5 bases. Germline V gene data show CDR1 as MGHDK and CDR2 as SYGVNS. The CDR3 length is 11 residues. The V end lost 11 bases, the J end lost 9 bases, and 14 bases lay between the germline ends. The CDR3 reads CAGIAGGPQHF. The CDR3, as DNA: TGTGCCGGGATTGCCGGGGGGCCCCAGCATTTT.

The chain combines TRBV10-3 with TRBJ1-2, with 9 nucleotides matching TRBD1. This CDR3 is built from 15 residues. CDR1 and CDR2 (germline): ENHRY, SYGVKD. After removal of 7 bases from V and 8 bases from J, the junction contained 14 bases not matched to a gene. The CDR3 region is CAITATQQGAWGYTF. The CDR3 DNA is TGTGCCATCACCGCGACACAACAGGGGGCTTGGGGCTACACCTTC.

This clone is a singleton in its sample. The gene calls are TRBV6-6 and TRBJ2-1, with 7 positions matching TRBD1. Germline V lookup: CDR1 MNHNY, CDR2 SVGAGI (reference sequence). V was pared by 0 bases and J by 8 bases, with 4 bases of the junction left unmatched. CDR3 length: 14 residues. DNA of the CDR3: TGTGCCAGCAGTTACTCGATAGGGGGCTATGAGCAGTTCTTC. Amino acids: CASSYSIGGYEQFF.

The chain joins TRBV25-1 to TRBJ2-7, with TRBD1 matching over 10 bases. CDR3 length equals 15 residues. CDR1 is MGHDK and CDR2 is SYGVNS in the germline V gene. Unmatched junction bases numbered 4, after V lost 3 bases and J lost 2 bases. Here the CDR3 DNA reads TGTGCCAGCAGTGAGTCTGGGACAGGGGCCTACGAGCAGTACTTC. Protein sequence: CASSESGTGAYEQYF.

The V gene is TRBV5-5, the J gene TRBJ1-4; tentative D call: TRBD1 (5 bases). The CDR3 covers 14 residues. The ends were cut back, 0 bases at V and 3 bases at J, with 6 bases in the middle. Germline V gene lookup returns CDR1 SGHKS and CDR2 YYEKEE (reference sequence). Here the CDR3 reads CASSLGGPNEKLFF. For the CDR3, the DNA is TGTGCCAGCAGCTTGGGGGGCCCTAATGAAAAACTGTTTTTT.

The chain has TRBV19 and TRBJ1-2; 7 nucleotides line up with TRBD1. The trim removed 7 bases at V and 3 bases at J, leaving 11 bases unmatched. CDR1 and CDR2 from the germline V gene are LNHDA and SQIVND (reference sequence). This CDR3 has 15 residues. Here the CDR3 DNA reads TGTGCCAGTAACCTCAGGGGGTCCAGTCACTATGGCTACACCTTC. Translation gives CASNLRGSSHYGYTF. The full variable domain, rest sourced from reference TRBV19 and TRBJ1-2, is DGGITQSPKYLFRKEGQNVTLSCEQNLNHDAMYWYRQDPGQGLRLIYYSQIVNDFQKGDIAEGYSVSREKKESFPLTVTSAQKNPTAFYLCASNLRGSSHYGYTFGSGTRLTVV.

The chain recombines TRBV4-3 with TRBJ2-7; TRBD2 might be the D (6 bases). The CDR3 length is 17 residues. The germline V gene encodes CDR1 LGHNA and CDR2 YSLEER. V shed 0 bases and J shed 2 bases, with 17 bases lying between them. CDR3 sequence reads: CASSQDRVSGLTYEQYF. The CDR3 nucleotides are TGCGCCAGCAGCCAAGATCGGGTTTCGGGACTTACCTACGAGCAGTACTTC.

The rearrangement uses TRBV29-1 and TRBJ2-7, with 11 positions matching TRBD2. The CDR3 is 15 residues long. With 6 bases clipped from V and 2 bases from J, the junction kept 9 bases outside the gene matches. Germline lookup yields CDR1 SQVTM and CDR2 ANQGSEA. The CDR3 sequence is CSVERTSGSPYEQYF. The CDR3 region has the DNA TGCAGCGTCGAACGGACTAGCGGGTCCCCCTACGAGCAGTACTTC.

V is TRBV6-5 and J is TRBJ2-7, with 9 bases matching TRBD1. Germline-derived CDR1 and CDR2 are MNHEY and SVGAGI. Trimming at V came to 6 bases and at J to 8 bases, leaving 11 bases not matched to a gene. The CDR3 covers 14 residues. The CDR3, as DNA: TGTGCCAGCAGGATGACAGGGGGTTCTACGAAGCAGTACTTC. This encodes CASRMTGGSTKQYF.

V and J are TRBV19 and TRBJ1-5, with D uncertain. The CDR3 sequence is 16 residues long. V lost 3 bases, J lost 6 bases, and 18 bases lay in between. Germline V gene lookup returns CDR1 LNHDA and CDR2 SQIVND (reference sequence). DNA for the CDR3: TGTGCCAGTAGTATTCAGGCCCAACGGTTAAGTCAGCCCCAGCATTTT. Amino acid sequence: CASSIQAQRLSQPQHF.

This chain links TRBV6-6 with TRBJ2-3, with 7 bases aligning to TRBD1. The CDR3 extends over 15 amino acids. J lost 5 bases, V lost 0 bases, and 5 bases had no gene match. Germline CDR1 MNHNY, CDR2 SVGAGI (reference sequence). The CDR3 sequence is CASSYSGRGKDTQYF. For the CDR3, the DNA is TGTGCCAGCAGTTACTCAGGCAGGGGGAAAGATACGCAGTATTTT.

This rearrangement joins TRBV27 to TRBJ2-7; TRBD2 agrees at 7 bases. The CDR3 has 16 residues. V gave up 5 bases and J gave up 5 bases; unmatched junction bases: 15. CDR1 is MNHEY, CDR2 SMNVEV, per germline (reference sequence). The CDR3 loop is CASSLTPPAGVHEQYF. The CDR3 bases are TGTGCCAGCAGTCTAACCCCCCCTGCGGGAGTCCACGAGCAGTACTTC.

V gene TRBV27 combines with J gene TRBJ2-7; 7 positions match TRBD1. V gave up 3 bases and J gave up 4 bases; unmatched junction bases: 6. The V gene's germline CDR1 is MNHEY and CDR2 SMNVEV (reference sequence). This CDR3 region has 14 residues. CDR3 residues: CASSFRDRRYEQYF. CDR3 bases: TGTGCCAGCAGTTTCCGGGACAGACGTTACGAGCAGTACTTC.

The genes are TRBV2 and TRBJ1-5, with D possibly matching TRBD1 (6 bases). CDR3 length: 16 amino acids. Trimming removed 6 bases from V and 2 bases from J, with 17 bases in between. Germline V gives CDR1 SNHLY, CDR2 FYNNEI. CDR3 region: CASRAAGAGGNQPQHF. Written as DNA, the CDR3 is TGTGCCAGCAGGGCAGCGGGGGCCGGGGGCAATCAGCCCCAGCATTTT.

This chain uses TRBV6-1 with TRBJ2-3, with 9 bases fitting TRBD2. After removal of 1 base from V and 0 bases from J, the junction contained 2 bases not matched to a gene. In germline, CDR1 is MNHNS, CDR2 SASEGT. The CDR3 has 16 residues. CDR3 coding DNA: TGTGCCAGCAGTGAAGGGAGCGGGGGGAGCACAGATACGCAGTATTTT. It encodes CASSEGSGGSTDTQYF.

The rearrangement links TRBV7-2 to TRBJ1-1, with D hard to call. This CDR3 spans 13 amino acids. V was shortened by 5 bases and J by 2 bases, with 9 bases between the two germline ends. CDR1 and CDR2 from the germline V gene are SGHTA and FQGNSA. CDR3 nucleotides: TGTGCCAGCAGCGGCCGTTTTAACACTGAAGCTTTCTTT. Its protein is CASSGRFNTEAFF.

As DNA, the CDR3 is TGTGCCAGCAGTTCACAGCAGAACTATGGCTACACCTTC. Its protein product is CASSSQQNYGYTF. V and J are TRBV16 and TRBJ1-2; the D is unclear. V was shortened by 6 bases and J by 2 bases, with 10 bases between the two germline ends. The CDR3 is made up of 13 amino acids. Germline loops: CDR1 KGHSY, CDR2 FQNENV.

The chain combines TRBV9 with TRBJ2-1; 8 bases agree with TRBD2. Per germline, CDR1 SGDLS and CDR2 YYNGEE. V was pared by 8 bases and J by 6 bases, with 7 bases of the junction left unmatched. This CDR3 comprises 13 residues. CDR3 DNA: TGTGCCAGTGCCGGGACTAGTCGCAATGAGCAGTTCTTC. Translation gives CASAGTSRNEQFF.